This T cell receptor (beta chain) is from a study of T cell responses to AZD1222 COVID-19 vaccine. The V gene lost 7 bases and the J gene lost 11 bases, with 21 bases spanning the gap. In germline, CDR1 is MNHEY, CDR2 SVGAGI. The CDR3 spans 14 residues. Study-level points and caveats: Receipt of two AZD1222 doses was followed by a rise in Spike-specific TCR breadth and depth. As reported, nearly half of all spike-specific TCRs target variant regions that are unmutated. A mostly white British donor set with more females was recruited, and clonal diversity was possibly underestimated. Across spike, vaccine-associated CD4 TCRs were found, dominant at 160-218 and 743-854.

For this clone: Its antigen is not known.

The method was immunoSEQ multiplex PCR; TCRdb's version includes in-frame clones alone and lacks a portion of them. The table shows fewer than 200,000 clones, with roughly 92% occurring only once. The input for sequencing was peripheral blood, taken on day 0 of AZD1222 vaccination. This TCR derives from an adult in good health. The chain links TRBV6-5 to TRBJ1-3; D uncertain. The CDR3 sequence: CASKEGAGGAPIYF. The CDR3 bases are TGTGCCAGCAAGGAGGGTGCGGGAGGTGCTCCCATATATTTT.